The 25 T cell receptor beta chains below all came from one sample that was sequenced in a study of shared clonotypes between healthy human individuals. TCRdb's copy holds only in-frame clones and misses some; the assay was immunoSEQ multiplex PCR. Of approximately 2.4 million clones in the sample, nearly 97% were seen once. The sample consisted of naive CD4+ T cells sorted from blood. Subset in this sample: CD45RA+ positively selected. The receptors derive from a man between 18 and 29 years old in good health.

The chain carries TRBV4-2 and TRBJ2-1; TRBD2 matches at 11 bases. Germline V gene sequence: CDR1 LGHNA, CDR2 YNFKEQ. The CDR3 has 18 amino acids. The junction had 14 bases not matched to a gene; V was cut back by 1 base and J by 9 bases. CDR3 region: CASSQGPDSGGAFGEQFF. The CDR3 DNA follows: TGTGCCAGCAGCCAAGGCCCCGATAGCGGGGGGGCCTTTGGTGAGCAGTTCTTC.

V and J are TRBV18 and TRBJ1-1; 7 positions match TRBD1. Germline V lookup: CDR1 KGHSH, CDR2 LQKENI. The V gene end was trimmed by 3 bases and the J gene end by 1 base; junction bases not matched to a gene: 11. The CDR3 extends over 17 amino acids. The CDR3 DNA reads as TGTGCCAGCTCACCTGCTCCCGGGACAGTGCCGAACACTGAAGCTTTCTTT. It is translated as CASSPAPGTVPNTEAFF.

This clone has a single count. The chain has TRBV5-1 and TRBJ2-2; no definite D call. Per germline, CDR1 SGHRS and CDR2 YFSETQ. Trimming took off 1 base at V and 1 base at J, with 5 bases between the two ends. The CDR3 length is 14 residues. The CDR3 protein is CASSLWENTGELFF. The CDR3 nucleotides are TGCGCCAGCAGCTTGTGGGAGAACACCGGGGAGCTGTTTTTT.

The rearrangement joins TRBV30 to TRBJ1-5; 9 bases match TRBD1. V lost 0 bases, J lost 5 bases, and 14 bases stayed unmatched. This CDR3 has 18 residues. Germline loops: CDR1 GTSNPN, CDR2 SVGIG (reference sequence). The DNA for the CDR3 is TGTGCCTGGAGTGTTGGCCTCACCCGACAGGGGGGAGATCAGCCCCAGCATTTT. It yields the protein CAWSVGLTRQGGDQPQHF.

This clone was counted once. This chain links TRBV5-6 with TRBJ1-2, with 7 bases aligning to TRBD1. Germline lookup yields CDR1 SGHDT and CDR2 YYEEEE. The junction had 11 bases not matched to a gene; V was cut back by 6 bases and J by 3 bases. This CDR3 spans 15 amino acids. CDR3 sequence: CASNSRDRGYYGYTF. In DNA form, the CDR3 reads TGTGCCAGCAACTCCAGGGACAGAGGCTACTATGGCTACACCTTC.

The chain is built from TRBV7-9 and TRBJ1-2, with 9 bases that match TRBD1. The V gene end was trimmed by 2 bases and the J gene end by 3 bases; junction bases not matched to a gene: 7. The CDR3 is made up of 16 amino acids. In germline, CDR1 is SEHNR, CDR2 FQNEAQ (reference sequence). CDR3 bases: TGTGCCAGCAGCTTACTTGGGGGGGACAGGGACTATGGCTACACCTTC. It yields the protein CASSLLGGDRDYGYTF.

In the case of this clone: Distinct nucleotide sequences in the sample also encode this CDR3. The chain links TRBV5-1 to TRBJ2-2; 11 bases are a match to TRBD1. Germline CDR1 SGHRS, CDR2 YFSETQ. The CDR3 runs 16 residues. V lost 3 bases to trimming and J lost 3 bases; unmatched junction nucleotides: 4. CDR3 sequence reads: CASSSGTGGYTGELFF. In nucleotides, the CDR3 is TGCGCCAGCAGCTCCGGGACAGGGGGTTACACCGGGGAGCTGTTTTTT.

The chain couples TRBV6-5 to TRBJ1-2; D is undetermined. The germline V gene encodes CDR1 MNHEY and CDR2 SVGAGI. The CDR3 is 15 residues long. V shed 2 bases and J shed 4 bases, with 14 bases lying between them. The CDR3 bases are TGTGCCAGCAGTTACCAGCGACCGAACCTCTATGGCTACACCTTC. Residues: CASSYQRPNLYGYTF.

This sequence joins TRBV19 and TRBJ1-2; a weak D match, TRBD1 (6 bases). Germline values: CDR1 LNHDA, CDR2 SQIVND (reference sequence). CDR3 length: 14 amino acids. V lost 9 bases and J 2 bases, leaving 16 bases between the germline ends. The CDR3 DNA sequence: TGTGCCAGCACTGCAGGGGTGGGGAACTATGGCTACACCTTC. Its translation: CASTAGVGNYGYTF.

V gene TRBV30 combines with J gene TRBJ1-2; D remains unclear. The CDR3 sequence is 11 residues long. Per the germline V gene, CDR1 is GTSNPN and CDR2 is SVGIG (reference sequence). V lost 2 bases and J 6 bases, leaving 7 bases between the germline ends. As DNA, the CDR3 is TGTGCCTGGAGTCGGCCCGATGGCTACACCTTC. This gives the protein CAWSRPDGYTF.

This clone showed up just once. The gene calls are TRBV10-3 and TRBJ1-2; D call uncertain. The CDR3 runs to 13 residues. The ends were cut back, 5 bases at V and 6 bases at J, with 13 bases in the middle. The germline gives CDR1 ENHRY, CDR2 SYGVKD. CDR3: CAISYQGSDGYTF. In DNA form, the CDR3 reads TGTGCCATCAGTTACCAAGGATCGGATGGCTACACCTTC.

As DNA, the CDR3 is TGTGCCAGCAGCTTAAGGCTAGCACCCGATACGCAGTATTTT. Residues: CASSLRLAPDTQYF. J is TRBJ2-3 and V is TRBV7-2, with a tentative D call TRBD2 (5 bases). This CDR3 spans 14 amino acids. Looked up from germline, CDR1 is SGHTA and CDR2 is FQGNSA. Trimming pared 2 bases from V and 6 bases from J, leaving 12 bases between.

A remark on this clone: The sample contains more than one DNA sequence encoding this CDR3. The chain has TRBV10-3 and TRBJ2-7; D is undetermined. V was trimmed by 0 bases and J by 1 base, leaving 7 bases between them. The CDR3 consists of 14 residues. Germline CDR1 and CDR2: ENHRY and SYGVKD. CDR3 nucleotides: TGTGCCATCAGTGAGTCGGGTACTTCCTACGAGCAGTACTTC. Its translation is CAISESGTSYEQYF.

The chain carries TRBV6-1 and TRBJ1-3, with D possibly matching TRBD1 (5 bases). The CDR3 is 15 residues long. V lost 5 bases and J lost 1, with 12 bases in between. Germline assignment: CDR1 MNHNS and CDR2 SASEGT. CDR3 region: CASSFGGTSGNTIYF. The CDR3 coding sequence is TGTGCCAGCAGTTTTGGGGGAACGTCTGGAAACACCATATATTTT.

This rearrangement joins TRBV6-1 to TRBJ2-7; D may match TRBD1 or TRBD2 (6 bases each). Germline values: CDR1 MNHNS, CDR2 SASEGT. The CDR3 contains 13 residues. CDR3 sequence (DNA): TGTGCCAGCAGTGACGGGACCACAGGGACTCCACGGGTC. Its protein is CASSDGTTGTPRV.

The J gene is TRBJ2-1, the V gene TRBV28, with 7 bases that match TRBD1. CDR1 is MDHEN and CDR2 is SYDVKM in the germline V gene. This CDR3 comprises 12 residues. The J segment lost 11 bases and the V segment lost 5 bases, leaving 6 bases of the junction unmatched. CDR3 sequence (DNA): TGTGCCAGCAGTGATCGGGACAGCCAGCAGTTCTTC. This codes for CASSDRDSQQFF.

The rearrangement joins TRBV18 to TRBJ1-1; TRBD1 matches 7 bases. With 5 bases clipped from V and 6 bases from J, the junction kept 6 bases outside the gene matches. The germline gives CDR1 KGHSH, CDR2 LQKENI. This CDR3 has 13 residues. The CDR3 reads CASSEDRVAEAFF. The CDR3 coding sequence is TGTGCCAGCTCAGAAGACAGGGTGGCTGAAGCTTTCTTT.

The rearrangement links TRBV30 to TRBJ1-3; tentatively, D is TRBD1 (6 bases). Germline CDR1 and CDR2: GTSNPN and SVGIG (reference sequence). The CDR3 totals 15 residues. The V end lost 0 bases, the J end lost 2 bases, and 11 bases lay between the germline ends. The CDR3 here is CAWSVGGKAGNTIYF. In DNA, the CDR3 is TGTGCCTGGAGTGTTGGGGGCAAGGCTGGAAACACCATATATTTT.

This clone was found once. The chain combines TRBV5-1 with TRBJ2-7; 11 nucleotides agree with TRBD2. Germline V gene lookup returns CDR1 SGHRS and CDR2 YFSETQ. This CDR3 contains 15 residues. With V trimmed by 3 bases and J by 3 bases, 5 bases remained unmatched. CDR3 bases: TGCGCCAGCAGCTCGACTAGCGGGACTATCTACGAGCAGTACTTC. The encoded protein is CASSSTSGTIYEQYF.

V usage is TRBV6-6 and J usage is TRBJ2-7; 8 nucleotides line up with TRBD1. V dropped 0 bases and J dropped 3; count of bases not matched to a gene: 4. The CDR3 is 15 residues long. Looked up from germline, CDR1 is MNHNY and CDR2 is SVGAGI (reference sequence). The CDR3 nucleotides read TGTGCCAGCAGTTACTCTGACAGGGGAGGCTACGAGCAGTACTTC. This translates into CASSYSDRGGYEQYF.

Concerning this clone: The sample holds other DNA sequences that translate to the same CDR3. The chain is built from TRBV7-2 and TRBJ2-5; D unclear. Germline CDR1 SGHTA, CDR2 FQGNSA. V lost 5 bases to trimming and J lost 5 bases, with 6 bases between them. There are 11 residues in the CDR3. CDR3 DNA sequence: TGTGCCAGCAGCCTATCGGAGACCCAGTACTTC. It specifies CASSLSETQYF.

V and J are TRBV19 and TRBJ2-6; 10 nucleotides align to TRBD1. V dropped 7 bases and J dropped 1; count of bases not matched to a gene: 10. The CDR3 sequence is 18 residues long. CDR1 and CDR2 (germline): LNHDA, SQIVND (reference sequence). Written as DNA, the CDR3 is TGTGCCAGTATGAAGACAGGGGGCGCTGGATCTGGGGCCAACGTCCTGACTTTC. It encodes CASMKTGGAGSGANVLTF.

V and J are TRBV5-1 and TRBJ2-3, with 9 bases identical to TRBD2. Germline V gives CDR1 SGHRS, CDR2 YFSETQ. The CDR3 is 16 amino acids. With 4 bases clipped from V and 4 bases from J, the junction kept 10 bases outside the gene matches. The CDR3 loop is CASSLLTSGEADTQYF. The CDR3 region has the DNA TGCGCCAGCAGCCTTCTGACTAGCGGCGAAGCAGATACGCAGTATTTT.

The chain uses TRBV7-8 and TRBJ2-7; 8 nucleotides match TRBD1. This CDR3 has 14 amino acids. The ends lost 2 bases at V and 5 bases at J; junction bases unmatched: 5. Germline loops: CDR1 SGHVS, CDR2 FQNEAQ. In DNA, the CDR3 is TGTGCCAGCAGCTTACCGCAGGGGGCTGACGAGCAGTACTTC. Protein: CASSLPQGADEQYF.

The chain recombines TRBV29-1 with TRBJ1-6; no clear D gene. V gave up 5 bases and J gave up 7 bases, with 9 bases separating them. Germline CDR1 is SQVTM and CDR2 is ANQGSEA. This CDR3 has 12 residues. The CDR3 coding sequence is TGCAGCGTTACCGATGGGAATTCACCCCTCCACTTT. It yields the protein CSVTDGNSPLHF. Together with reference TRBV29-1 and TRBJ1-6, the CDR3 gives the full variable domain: SAVISQKPSRDICQRGTSLTIQCQVDSQVTMMFWYRQQPGQSLTLIATANQGSEATYESGFVIDKFPISRPNLTFSTLTVSNMSPEDSSIYLCSVTDGNSPLHFGNGTRLTVT.